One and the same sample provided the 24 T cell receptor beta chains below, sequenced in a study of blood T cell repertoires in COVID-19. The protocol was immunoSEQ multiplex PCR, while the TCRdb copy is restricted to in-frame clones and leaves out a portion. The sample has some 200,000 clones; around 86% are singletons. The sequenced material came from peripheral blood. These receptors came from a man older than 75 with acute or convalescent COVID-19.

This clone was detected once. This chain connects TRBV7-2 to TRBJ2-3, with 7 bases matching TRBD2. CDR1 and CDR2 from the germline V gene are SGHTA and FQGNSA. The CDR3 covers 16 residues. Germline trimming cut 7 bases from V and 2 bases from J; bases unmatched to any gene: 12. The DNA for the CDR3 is TGTGCCAGCAAAGAAACCGGGACTATCGTCACAGATACGCAGTATTTT. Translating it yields CASKETGTIVTDTQYF.

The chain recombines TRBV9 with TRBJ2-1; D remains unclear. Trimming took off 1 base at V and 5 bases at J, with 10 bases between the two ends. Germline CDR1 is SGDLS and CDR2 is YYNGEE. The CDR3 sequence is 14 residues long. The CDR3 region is CASSVWLVDNEQFF. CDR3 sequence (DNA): TGTGCCAGCAGCGTATGGCTAGTGGACAATGAGCAGTTCTTC.

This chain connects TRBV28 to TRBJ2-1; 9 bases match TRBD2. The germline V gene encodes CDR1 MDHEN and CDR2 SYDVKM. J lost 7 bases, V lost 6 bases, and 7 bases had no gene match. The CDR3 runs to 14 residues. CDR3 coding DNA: TGTGCCAGCAGGTTAGCGGGAGTCAGTAATGAGCAGTTCTTC. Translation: CASRLAGVSNEQFF.

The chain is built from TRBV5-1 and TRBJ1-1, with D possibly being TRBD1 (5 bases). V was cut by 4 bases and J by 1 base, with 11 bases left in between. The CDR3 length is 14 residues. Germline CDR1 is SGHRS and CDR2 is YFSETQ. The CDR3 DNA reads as TGCGCCAGCAGCGGCGGGACGGAGAACACTGAAGCTTTCTTT. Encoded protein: CASSGGTENTEAFF.

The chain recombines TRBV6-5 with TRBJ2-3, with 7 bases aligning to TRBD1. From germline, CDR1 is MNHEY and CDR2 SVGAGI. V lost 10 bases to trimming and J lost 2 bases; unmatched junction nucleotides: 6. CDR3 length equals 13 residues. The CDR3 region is CAMARGLTDTQYF. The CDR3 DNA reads TGTGCCATGGCTAGGGGGCTCACAGATACGCAGTATTTT.

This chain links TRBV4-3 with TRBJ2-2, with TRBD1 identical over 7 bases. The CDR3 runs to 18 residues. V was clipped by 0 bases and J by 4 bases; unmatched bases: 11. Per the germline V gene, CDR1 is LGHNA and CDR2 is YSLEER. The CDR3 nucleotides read TGCGCCAGCAGCCAAGAAAGTTACGCGACAGGGATCACCGGGGAGCTGTTTTTT. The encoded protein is CASSQESYATGITGELFF.

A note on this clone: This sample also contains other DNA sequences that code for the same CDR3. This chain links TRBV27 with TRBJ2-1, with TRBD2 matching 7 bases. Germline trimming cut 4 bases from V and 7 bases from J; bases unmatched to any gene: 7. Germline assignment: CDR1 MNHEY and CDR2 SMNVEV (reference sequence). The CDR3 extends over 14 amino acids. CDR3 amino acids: CASSSREGRNEQFF. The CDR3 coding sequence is TGTGCCAGCAGTTCCAGGGAGGGACGGAATGAGCAGTTCTTC.

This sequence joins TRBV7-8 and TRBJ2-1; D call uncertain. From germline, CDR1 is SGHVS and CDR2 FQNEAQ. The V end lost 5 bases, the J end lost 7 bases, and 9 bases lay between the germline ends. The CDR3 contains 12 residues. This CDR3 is CASSRYENEQFF. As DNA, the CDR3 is TGTGCCAGCAGCCGCTATGAGAATGAGCAGTTCTTC.

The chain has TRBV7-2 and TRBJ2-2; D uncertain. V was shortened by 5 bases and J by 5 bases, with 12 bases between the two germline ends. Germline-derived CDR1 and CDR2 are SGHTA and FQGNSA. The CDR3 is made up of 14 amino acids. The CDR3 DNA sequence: TGTGCCAGCAGCAGAAGCCCCGAGACCGGGGAGCTGTTTTTT. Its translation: CASSRSPETGELFF.

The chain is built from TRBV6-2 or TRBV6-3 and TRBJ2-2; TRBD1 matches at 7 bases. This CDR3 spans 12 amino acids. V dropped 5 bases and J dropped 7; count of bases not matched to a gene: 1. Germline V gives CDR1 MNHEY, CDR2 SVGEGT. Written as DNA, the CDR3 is TGTGCCAGCAGTACAGGGGTCGGGGAGCTGTTTTTT. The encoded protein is CASSTGVGELFF.

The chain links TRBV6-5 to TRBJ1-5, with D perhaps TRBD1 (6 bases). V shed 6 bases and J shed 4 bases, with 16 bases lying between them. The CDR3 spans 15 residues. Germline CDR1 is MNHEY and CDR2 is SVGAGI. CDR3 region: CASSTGSGGNQPQHF. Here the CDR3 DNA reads TGTGCCAGCAGCACAGGGAGCGGAGGAAATCAGCCCCAGCATTTT.

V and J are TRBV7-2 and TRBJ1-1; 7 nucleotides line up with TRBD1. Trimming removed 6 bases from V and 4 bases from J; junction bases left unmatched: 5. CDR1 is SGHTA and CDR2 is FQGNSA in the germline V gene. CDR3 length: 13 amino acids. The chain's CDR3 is CASSRGPATEAFF. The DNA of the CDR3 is TGTGCCAGCAGTAGGGGGCCGGCCACTGAAGCTTTCTTT.

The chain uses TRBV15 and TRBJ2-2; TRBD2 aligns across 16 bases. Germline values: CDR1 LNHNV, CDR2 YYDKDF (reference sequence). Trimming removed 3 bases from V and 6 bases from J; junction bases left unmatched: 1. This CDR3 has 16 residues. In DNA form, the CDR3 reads TGTGCCACCAGCAGGGGACTAGCGGGAGGGTCCGGGGAGCTGTTTTTT. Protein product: CATSRGLAGGSGELFF.

This CDR3 is CASSLGRVLMNTEAFF. Written as DNA, the CDR3 is TGTGCCAGCAGCTTAGGACGGGTGCTCATGAACACTGAAGCTTTCTTT. This chain joins TRBV7-8 and TRBJ1-1; D remains unclear. This CDR3 is built from 16 residues. Trimming pared 1 base from V and 0 bases from J, leaving 12 bases between. Germline V gene lookup returns CDR1 SGHVS and CDR2 FQNEAQ.

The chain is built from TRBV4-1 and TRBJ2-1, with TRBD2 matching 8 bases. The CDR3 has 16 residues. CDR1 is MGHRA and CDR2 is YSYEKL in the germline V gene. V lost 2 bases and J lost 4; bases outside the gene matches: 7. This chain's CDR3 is CASSQLTSGLYNEQFF. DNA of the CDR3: TGCGCCAGCAGCCAATTAACTAGCGGCTTATACAATGAGCAGTTCTTC.

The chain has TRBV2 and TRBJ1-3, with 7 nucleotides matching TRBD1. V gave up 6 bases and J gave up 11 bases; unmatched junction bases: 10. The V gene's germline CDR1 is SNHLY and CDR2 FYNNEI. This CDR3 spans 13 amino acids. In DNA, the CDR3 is TGTGCCAGCAGCCTTGGCGGTCAGGGGGCCATATATTTT. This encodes CASSLGGQGAIYF.

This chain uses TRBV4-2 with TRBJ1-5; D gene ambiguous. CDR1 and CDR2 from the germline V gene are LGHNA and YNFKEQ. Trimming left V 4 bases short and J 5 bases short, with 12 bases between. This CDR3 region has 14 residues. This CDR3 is CASSRAEGYQPQHF. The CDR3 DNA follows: TGTGCCAGCAGCCGGGCGGAGGGTTATCAGCCCCAGCATTTT.

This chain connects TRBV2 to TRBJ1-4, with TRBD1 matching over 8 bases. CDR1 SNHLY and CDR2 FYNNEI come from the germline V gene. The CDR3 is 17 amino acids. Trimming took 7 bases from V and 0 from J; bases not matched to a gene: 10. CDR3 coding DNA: TGTGCCAGCACGAAGGACAGGGTATGGGCAACTAATGAAAAACTGTTTTTT. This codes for CASTKDRVWATNEKLFF.

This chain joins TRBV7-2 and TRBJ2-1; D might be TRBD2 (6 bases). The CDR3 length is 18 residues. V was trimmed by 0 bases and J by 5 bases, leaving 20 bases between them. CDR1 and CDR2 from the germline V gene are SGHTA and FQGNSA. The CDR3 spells CASSLAIPALARNNEQFF. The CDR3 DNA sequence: TGTGCCAGCAGCTTAGCAATACCTGCCCTAGCGAGAAACAATGAGCAGTTCTTC.

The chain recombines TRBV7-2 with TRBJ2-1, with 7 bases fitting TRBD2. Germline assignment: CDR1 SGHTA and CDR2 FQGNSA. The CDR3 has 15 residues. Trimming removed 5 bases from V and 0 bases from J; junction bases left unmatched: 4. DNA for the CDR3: TGTGCCAGCAGCCTGCAGCGGGACTCCTACAATGAGCAGTTCTTC. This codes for CASSLQRDSYNEQFF.

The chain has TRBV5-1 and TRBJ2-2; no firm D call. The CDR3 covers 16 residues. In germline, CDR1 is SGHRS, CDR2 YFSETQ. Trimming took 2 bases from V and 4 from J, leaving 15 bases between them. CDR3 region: CASSFYPIGGTGELFF. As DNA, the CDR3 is TGCGCCAGCAGCTTTTACCCCATCGGTGGCACCGGGGAGCTGTTTTTT.

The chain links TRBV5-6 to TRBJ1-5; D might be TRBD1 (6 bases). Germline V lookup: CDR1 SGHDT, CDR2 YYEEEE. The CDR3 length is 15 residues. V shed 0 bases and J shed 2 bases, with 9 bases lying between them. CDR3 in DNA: TGTGCCAGCAGCTTGGGGCCAGGGGGCAATCAGCCCCAGCATTTT. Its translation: CASSLGPGGNQPQHF.

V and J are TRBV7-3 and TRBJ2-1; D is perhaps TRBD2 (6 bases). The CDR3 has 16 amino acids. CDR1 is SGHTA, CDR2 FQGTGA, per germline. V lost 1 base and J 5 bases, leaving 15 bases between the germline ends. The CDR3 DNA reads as TGTGCCAGCAGCTTAAATCGCGGGAAGGGAAACAATGAGCAGTTCTTC. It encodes CASSLNRGKGNNEQFF.

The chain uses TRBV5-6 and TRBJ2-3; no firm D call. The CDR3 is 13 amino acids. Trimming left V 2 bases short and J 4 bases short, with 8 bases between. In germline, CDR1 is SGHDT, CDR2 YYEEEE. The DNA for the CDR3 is TGTGCCAGCAGCTTCCCAAGCCCAGATACGCAGTATTTT. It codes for CASSFPSPDTQYF.